This T cell receptor (beta chain) is drawn from a study of CD8 T cells in Susac syndrome. The CDR3 sequence is 15 residues long. Trimming took 3 bases from V and 0 from J, leaving 11 bases between them. Per the germline V gene, CDR1 is KGHSH and CDR2 is LQKENI. The authors reverse transcribed about 0.5 to 1 ug RNA with random hexamers. TCRdb independently ran MiXCR on the immunoSEQ multiplex PCR reads; one entry per CDR3 protein. The sample shows about 180,000 distinct CDR3 sequences, around 94% of them seen only once. The sequence was obtained from a human donor with Susac syndrome. The V gene is TRBV18, the J gene TRBJ1-2; D might be TRBD1 (5 bases). Sequencing used CD4+ T cells from PBMCs. Here the CDR3 DNA reads TGTGCCAGCTCACCCTTACAGGAACCTAACTATGGCTACACCTTC. It encodes CASSPLQEPNYGYTF.